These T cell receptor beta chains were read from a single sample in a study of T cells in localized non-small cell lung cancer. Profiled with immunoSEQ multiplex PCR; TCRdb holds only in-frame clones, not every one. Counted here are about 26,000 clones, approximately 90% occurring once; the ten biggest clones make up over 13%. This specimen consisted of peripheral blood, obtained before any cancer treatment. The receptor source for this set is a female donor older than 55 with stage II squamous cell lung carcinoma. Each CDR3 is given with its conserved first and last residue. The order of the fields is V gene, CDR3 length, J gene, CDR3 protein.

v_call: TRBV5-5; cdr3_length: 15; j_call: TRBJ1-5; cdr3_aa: CASSFQSQFNQPQHF
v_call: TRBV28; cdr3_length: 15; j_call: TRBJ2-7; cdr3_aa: CASRSPGQGAGEQYF
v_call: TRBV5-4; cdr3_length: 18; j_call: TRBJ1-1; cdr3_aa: CASSLEGRGTRGNTEAFF
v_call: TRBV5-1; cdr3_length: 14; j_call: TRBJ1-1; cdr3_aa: CASSLEAGITEAFF
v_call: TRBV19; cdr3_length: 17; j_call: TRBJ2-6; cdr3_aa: CASSIQGVVVGANVLTF
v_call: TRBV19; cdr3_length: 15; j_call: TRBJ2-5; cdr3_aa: CASSIQLTGQETQYF
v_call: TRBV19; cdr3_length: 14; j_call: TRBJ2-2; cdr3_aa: CASNSGRATGELFF
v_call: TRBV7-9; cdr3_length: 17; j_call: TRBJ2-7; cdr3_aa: CASSSSRGTGETYEQYF
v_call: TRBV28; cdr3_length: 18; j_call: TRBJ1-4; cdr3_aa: CASSLRRMRARRHEKLFF
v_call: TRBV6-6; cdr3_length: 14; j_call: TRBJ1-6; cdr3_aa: CASSYLQGNSPLHF
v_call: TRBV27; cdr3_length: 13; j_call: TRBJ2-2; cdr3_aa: CASSLSSTGELFF
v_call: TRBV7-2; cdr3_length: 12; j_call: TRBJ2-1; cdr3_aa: CASSVLGQEEFF
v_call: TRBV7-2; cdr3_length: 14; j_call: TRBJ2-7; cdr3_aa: CASSLEQGAYEQYF
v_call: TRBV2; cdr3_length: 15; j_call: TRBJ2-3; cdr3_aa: CASTEGTGVTDTQYF
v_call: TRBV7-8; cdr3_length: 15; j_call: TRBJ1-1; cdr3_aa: CASSLAGGSNREAFF
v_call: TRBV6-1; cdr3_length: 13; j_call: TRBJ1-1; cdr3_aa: CASKSPENTEAFF
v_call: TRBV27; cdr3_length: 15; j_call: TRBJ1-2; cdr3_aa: CASSTWTASNYGYTF
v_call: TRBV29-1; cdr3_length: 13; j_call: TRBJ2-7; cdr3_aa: CSVDPGQGYEQYF
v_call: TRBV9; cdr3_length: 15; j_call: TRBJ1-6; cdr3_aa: CASSAGRGTGGPLHF
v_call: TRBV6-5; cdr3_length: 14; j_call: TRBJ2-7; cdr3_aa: CASSQSGGAYEQYF
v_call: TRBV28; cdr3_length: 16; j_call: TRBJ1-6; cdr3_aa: CASSSPRQGAWSPLHF
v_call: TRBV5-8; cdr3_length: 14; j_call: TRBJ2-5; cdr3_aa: CASSKGQGQETQYF
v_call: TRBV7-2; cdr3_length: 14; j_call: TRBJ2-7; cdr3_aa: CASSPRTTVGEQYF
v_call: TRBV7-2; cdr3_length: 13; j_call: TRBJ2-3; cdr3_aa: CASSLVRRDTQYF
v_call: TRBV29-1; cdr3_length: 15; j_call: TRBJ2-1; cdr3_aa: CSGTEPGASYNEQFF
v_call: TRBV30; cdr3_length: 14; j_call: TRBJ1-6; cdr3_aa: CAWSPGTFTSPLHF
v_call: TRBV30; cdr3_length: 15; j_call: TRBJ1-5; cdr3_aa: CAWSVGGLGNQPQHF
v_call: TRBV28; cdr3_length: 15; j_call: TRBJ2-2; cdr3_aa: CASSLGGLNTGELFF
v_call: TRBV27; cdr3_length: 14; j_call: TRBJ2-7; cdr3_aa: CASSPRQASYEQYF
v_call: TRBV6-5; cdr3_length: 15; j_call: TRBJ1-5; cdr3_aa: CASRSTGGRDQPQHF
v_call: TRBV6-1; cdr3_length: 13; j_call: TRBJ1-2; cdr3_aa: CASSERGAYGYTF
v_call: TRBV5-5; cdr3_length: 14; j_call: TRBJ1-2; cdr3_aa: CASSVDRAPYGYTF
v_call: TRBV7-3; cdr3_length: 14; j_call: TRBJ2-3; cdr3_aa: CASSSGTGTDTQYF
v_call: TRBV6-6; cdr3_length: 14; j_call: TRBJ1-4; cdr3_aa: CASSSSGTNEKLFF